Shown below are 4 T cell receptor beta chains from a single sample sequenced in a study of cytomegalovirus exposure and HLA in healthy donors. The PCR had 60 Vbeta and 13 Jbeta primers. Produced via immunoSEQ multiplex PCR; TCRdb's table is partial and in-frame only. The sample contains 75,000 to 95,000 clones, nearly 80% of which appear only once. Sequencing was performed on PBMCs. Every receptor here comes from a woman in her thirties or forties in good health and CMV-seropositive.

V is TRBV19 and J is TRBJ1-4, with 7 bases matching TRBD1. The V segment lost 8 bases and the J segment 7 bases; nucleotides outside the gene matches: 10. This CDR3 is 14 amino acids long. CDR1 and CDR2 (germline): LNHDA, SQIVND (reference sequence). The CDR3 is CASGTHRGLEKLFF. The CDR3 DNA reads TGTGCCAGTGGCACACACAGGGGTCTTGAAAAACTGTTTTTT.

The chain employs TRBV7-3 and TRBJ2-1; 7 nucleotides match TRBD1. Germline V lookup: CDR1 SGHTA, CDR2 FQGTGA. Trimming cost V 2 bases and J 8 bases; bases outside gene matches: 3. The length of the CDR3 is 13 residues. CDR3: CASSLLGGDEQFF. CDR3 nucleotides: TGTGCCAGCAGCTTACTAGGGGGCGATGAGCAGTTCTTC. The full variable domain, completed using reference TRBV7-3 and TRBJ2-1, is GAGVSQTPSNKVTEKGKYVELRCDPISGHTALYWYRQSLGQGPEFLIYFQGTGAADDSGLPNDRFFAVRPEGSVSTLKIQRTERGDSAVYLCASSLLGGDEQFFGPGTRLTVL.

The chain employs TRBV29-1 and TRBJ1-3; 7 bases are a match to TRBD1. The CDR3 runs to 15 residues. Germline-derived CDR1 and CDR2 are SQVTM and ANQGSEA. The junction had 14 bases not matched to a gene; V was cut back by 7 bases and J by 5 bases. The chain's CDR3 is CSALKVAGGRNTIYF. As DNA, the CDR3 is TGCAGCGCCTTGAAGGTCGCAGGGGGGCGAAACACCATATATTTT.

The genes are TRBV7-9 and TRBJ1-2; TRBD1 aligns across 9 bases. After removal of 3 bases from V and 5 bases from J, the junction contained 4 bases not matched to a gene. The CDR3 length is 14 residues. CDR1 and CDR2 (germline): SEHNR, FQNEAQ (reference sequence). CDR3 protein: CASSLQGQGYGYTF. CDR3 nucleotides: TGTGCCAGCAGCTTGCAGGGACAGGGTTATGGCTACACCTTC.